The sequence of this T cell receptor (beta chain) was determined in a study of beta chain features in type 1 diabetes. The wider study: Patients and healthy donors were similar in age, gender and cell yields. Study results and limitations: The study found moderately but significantly shorter TCRB CDR3s in all four CD4+ subsets of Type 1 diabetes patients.

Germline CDR1 is SGHAT and CDR2 is FQNNGV. The CDR3 consists of 16 residues. V was pared by 1 base and J by 3 bases, with 9 bases of the junction left unmatched. Donors contributed one heparinised blood draw apiece, averaging about 100 mL. This clone was counted between two and nine times. Antigen specificity is unknown. Expressed TCRB transcripts were sequenced because the entire RNA isolate underwent reverse transcription. Data came from immunoSEQ multiplex PCR; TCRdb stores just in-frame clones and leaves some out. This sample has about 250,000 clones, with around an eighth found just once. The chain uses TRBV11-2 and TRBJ2-7; TRBD1 agrees at 7 bases. The sequence was obtained from a woman in her 40s in good health. Material: naive CD4+ T cells from blood. The CDR3 region is CASSLGAVQGLYEQYF. In DNA form, the CDR3 reads TGTGCCAGCAGCTTAGGCGCGGTACAGGGGCTCTACGAGCAGTACTTC.